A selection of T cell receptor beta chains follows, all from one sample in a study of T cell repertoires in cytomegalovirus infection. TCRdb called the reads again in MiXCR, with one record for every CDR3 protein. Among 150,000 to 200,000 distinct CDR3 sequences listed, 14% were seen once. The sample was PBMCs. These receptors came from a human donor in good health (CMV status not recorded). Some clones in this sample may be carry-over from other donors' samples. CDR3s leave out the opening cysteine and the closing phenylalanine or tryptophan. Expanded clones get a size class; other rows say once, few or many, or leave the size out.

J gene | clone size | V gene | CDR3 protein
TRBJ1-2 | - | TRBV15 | ATSPHRADGDGYT
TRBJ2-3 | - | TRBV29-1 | SVEDGHGFGTDTQY
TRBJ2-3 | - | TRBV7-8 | ASSLGILYGRSDTQY
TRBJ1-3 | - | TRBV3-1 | ASSRRDSGNTIY
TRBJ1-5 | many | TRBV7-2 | ASSLVRGSNQPQH
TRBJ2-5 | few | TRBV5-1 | ASSPHRDPGEETQY
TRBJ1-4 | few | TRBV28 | ASNPIQGQAEKLF
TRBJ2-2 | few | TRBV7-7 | ASSQQGWDGELF
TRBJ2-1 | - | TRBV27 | ASSLESLGYNEQF
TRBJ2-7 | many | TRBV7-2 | ASSLVGSGVSYEQY
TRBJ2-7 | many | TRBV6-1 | AISLRGGSYEQY
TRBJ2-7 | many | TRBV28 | ASSLWSAHEQY
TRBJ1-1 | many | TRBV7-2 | ASSFAAMGGREAF
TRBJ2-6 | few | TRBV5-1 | ASSSQGSGANVLT
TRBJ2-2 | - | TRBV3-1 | ASSQFTGNTGELF
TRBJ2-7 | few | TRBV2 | ASSEKERTPSYEQY
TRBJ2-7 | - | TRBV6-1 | ASGSVRIGEQY
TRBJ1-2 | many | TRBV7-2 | ASSSVGTGTYGYT
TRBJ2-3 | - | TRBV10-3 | AISEKGSDTQY
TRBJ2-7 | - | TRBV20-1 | SARDRGGLSPYEQY
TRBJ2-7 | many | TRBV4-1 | ASSQVGTSGSPYEQY
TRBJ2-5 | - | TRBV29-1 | SVAQWIFQETQY
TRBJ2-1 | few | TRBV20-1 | SARMEGTFYNEQF
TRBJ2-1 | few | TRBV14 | ASGYRGNEQF
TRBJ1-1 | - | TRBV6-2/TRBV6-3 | ASSYSKGMNTEAF
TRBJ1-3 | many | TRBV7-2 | ASSLVGGTAISGNTIY
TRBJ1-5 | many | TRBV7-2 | ASSLTGTSQPQH
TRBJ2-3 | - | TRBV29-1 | SVVPLDTQY
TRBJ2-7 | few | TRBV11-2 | ASSFWTSPTYEQY
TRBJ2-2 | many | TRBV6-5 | ASSYGLNTGELF
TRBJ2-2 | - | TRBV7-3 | ASSLRRAGGLNTGELF
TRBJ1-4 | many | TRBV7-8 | ASSLQGGANEKLF
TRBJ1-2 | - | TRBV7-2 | ASSSGTGIYGYT
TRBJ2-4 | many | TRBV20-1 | SASLGQAQNIQY
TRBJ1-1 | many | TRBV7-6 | ASSLAISTVGGTEAF
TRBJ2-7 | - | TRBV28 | ASSLVTGPSYEQY
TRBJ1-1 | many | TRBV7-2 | ASRPYVQDTEAF
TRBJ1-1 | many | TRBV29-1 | SANQGVNTEAF
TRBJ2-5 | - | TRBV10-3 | AISEEPGETQY
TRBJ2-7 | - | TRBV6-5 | ASSASGTLYEQY
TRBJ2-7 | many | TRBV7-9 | ASSPTVGYEQY
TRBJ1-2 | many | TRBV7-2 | ASSESGGGQGYGYT
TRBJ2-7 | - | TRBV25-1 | ASSESGRGSYEQY
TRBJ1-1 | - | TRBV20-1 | SASGWGTEAF
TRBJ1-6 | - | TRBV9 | ASSVGQGESPLH
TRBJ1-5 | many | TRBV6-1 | ASSHKQGSNQPQH
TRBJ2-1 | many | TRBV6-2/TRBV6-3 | ASSYSLSGNYNEQF
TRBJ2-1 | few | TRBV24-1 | ATSGPQGFEQF
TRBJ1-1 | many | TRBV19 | ASSIRGTIDTEAF
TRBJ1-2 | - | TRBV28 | ASSFLGQLLRMDGYT
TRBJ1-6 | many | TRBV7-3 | ASSYDRNSPLH
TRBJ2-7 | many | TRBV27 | ASATGTGVLEQY
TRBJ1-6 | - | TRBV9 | ASSVGRVQGDNSPLH
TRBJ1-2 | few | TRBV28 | ASSGGELYGYT
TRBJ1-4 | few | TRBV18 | ASSPQGGNEKLF